This TCR beta chain was found in a study of T cell responses to AZD1222 COVID-19 vaccine. Study-wide results and caveats: Only 6 or 7 AZD1222 recipients tested seropositive at baseline.

This table comes from immunoSEQ multiplex PCR, and its TCRdb copy is limited to in-frame clones, with some not included. This table holds roughly 46,000 clones, about nine tenths found once. Some second doses came at about 4 weeks and others at about 12 weeks; these were pooled. The count of this clone is one. What it binds is not known. Trimming took off 0 bases at V and 3 bases at J, with 2 bases between the two ends. The CDR3 covers 12 residues. Germline V lookup: CDR1 SGHDT, CDR2 YYEEEE. The chain employs TRBV5-6 and TRBJ2-3; D gene ambiguous. Sequenced material: peripheral blood, taken 28 days after the second AZD1222 dose. This receptor was obtained from an adult who received the AZD1222 COVID-19 vaccine. CDR3 protein: CASSLETDTQYF. The CDR3 coding sequence is TGTGCCAGCAGCTTGGAGACAGATACGCAGTATTTT.